The following is a TCR beta chain sequence with its context. Its antigen is unknown. This CDR3 spans 14 amino acids. With 8 bases clipped from V and 8 bases from J, the junction kept 10 bases outside the gene matches. The germline V gene has CDR1 SGHAT and CDR2 FQNNGV. The data derive from a study of lymphopenia after photon versus proton radiotherapy. Study results and caveats: Under photons, naive T cells and diversity fell while effector/memory populations rose.

The assay was immunoSEQ multiplex PCR, and TCRdb's table has in-frame clones only and misses some. Here the sample spans around 64,000 clones, about 90% being singletons. V and J are TRBV11-2 and TRBJ2-1, with 9 bases lining up with TRBD2. Here the sequenced sample was peripheral blood, taken from a patient treated with photon-based radiotherapy. This TCR was recovered from a woman between 40 and 50 years old with cholangiocarcinoma. The CDR3 bases are TGTGCCAGCGGTCGGGTTAGCGGGGGCGATGAGCAGTTCTTC. Translating gives CASGRVSGGDEQFF.